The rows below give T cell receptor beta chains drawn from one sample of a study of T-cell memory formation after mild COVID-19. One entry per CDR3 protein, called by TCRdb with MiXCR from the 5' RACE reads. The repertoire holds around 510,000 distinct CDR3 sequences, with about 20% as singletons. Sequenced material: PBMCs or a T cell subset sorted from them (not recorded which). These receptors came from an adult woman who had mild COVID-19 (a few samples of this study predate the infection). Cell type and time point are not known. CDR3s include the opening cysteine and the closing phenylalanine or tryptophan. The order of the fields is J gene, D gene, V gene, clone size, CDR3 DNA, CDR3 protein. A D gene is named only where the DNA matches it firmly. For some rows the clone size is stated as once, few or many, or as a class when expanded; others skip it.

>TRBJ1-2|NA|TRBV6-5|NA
TGTGCCAGCAGTTATTCTGGGGGCGCGAATGGCTACACCTTC
CASSYSGGANGYTF
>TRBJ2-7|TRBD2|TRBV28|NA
TGTGCCAGCAGTTCTCCCGCGGGAGGGACTAACGAGCAGTACTTC
CASSSPAGGTNEQYF
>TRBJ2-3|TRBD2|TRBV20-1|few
TGCAGCCCTACAGCCCCGGGACTAGCGGGGCCAATCACAGATACGCAGTATTTT
CSPTAPGLAGPITDTQYF
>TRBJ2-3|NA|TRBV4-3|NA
TGCGCCAGCAGCCAAGACCAATTGGCGGAATACACAGATACGCAGTATTTT
CASSQDQLAEYTDTQYF
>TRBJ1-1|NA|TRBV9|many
TGTGCCAGCAGCTTTAGCGTGAGGTCGTCGAACACTGAAGCTTTCTTT
CASSFSVRSSNTEAFF
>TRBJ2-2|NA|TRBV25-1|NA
TGTGCCAGCAGACAGGCCGGGGCCGGGGAGCTGTTTTTT
CASRQAGAGELFF
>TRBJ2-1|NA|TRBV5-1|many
TGCGCCAGCAGCTTGGCTTCACCCAATGAGCAGTTCTTC
CASSLASPNEQFF
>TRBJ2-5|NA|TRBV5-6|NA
TGTGCCAGCAGCCCCGGGGGAAAAGAGACCCAGTACTTC
CASSPGGKETQYF
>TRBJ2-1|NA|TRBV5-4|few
TGTGCCAGCAGCTTGGAGGGGCGGTACAATGAGCAGTTCTTC
CASSLEGRYNEQFF
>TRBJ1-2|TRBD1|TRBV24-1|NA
TGTGCCACCAGTGATTCTCCGGGGGACAGGGCCTCCTATGGCTACACCTTC
CATSDSPGDRASYGYTF
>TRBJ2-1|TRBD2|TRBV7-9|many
TGTGCCAGCAGTCAGGGGACTAGCGGCAACAATGAGCAGTTCTTC
CASSQGTSGNNEQFF
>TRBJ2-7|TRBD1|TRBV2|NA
TGTGCCAGCAGTGACTCCGGGACAGGGGTCAACGAGCAGTACTTC
CASSDSGTGVNEQYF
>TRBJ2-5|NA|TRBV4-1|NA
TGCGCCAGCAGCCAAGATCCCCCCTCCGATCGCCTAGAGACCCAGTACTTC
CASSQDPPSDRLETQYF
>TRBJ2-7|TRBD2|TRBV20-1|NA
TGCAGTGCCGGACTAGCGGGGGCTCTTGGTAAGCAGTACTTC
CSAGLAGALGKQYF
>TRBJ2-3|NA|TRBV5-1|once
TGCGCCAGCAGTTCAGACACAGTTAAATCAGATACGCAGTATTTT
CASSSDTVKSDTQYF
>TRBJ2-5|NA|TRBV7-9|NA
TGTGCCAGCAGCTCGAGGCCCCGGCAGACCCAGTACTTC
CASSSRPRQTQYF
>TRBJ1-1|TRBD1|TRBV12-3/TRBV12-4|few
TGTGCCAGCAGTTCCACCGGGACAGGGGGTCTAGGGACTGAAGCTTTCTTT
CASSSTGTGGLGTEAFF
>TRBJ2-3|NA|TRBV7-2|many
TGTGCCAGCAGCTTATCCAGGGATACGCAGTATTTT
CASSLSRDTQYF